The 17 T cell receptor beta chains reported below all come from one sample, sequenced in a study of beta chain features in type 1 diabetes. Findings and caveats of the study: Shorter TCRB CDR3s, moderately but significantly so, marked every one of the four CD4+ subsets in Type 1 diabetes patients.

The antigens for these receptors are not known. Every isolated RNA sample was fully reverse transcribed, so sequencing captured expressed TCRB transcripts. Clones were sequenced by immunoSEQ multiplex PCR, and TCRdb holds only the in-frame ones, with some missing. The profile shows around 250,000 clones, about 15% of them singletons. Material: naive CD4+ T cells from blood. Receptors originate from a man aged 30 to 39 with type 1 diabetes.

The gene calls are TRBV30 and TRBJ1-2; no firm D call. The CDR3 extends over 11 amino acids. The V and J ends lost 2 bases and 7 bases respectively, with 8 bases between them. The germline CDR1 and CDR2 sequences are GTSNPN and SVGIG (reference sequence). The CDR3 reads CAWSLSSGYTF. CDR3 in DNA: TGTGCCTGGAGTCTATCTTCTGGCTACACCTTC.

This chain links TRBV5-1 with TRBJ1-5; D is ambiguous. Trimming left V 5 bases short and J 1 base short, with 7 bases between. CDR1 is SGHRS, CDR2 YFSETQ, per germline. The CDR3 totals 13 residues. The DNA for the CDR3 is TGCGCCAGCAGTAAGGAGAGCAATCAGCCCCAGCATTTT. Translated, it gives CASSKESNQPQHF.

This chain links TRBV5-6 with TRBJ2-1; D gene unclear. CDR1 is SGHDT and CDR2 is YYEEEE in the germline V gene. The length of the CDR3 is 15 residues. The ends were cut back, 4 bases at V and 4 bases at J, with 15 bases in the middle. The CDR3 is CASSPVVAEYNEQFF. DNA for the CDR3: TGTGCCAGCAGCCCAGTGGTAGCCGAATACAATGAGCAGTTCTTC.

This clone appeared a few times. The V and J genes are TRBV14 and TRBJ2-7, with D perhaps TRBD1 (5 bases). V was cut by 0 bases and J by 7 bases, with 19 bases left in between. This CDR3 spans 16 amino acids. The germline gives CDR1 SGHDN, CDR2 FVKESK. CDR3 coding DNA: TGTGCCAGCAGCCAAGAGGTATTAGCCAGGGCATCTGAGCAGTACTTC. Its protein product is CASSQEVLARASEQYF.

This clone was seen a few times. The rearrangement uses TRBV30 and TRBJ1-4; a possible D gene is TRBD1 (6 bases). V lost 2 bases, J lost 7 bases, and 11 bases lay in between. Germline CDR1 GTSNPN, CDR2 SVGIG (reference sequence). CDR3 size: 13 residues. The CDR3 sequence: CAWSPGQFEKLFF. Here the CDR3 DNA reads TGTGCCTGGAGTCCAGGACAGTTTGAAAAACTGTTTTTT.

The chain employs TRBV25-1 and TRBJ1-1; a possible D gene is TRBD1 (6 bases). V was trimmed by 5 bases and J by 0 bases, leaving 10 bases between them. This CDR3 contains 14 residues. Germline V gene data show CDR1 as MGHDK and CDR2 as SYGVNS. This chain's CDR3 is CASSTGSMNTEAFF. The CDR3 DNA sequence: TGTGCCAGCAGTACAGGGAGCATGAACACTGAAGCTTTCTTT. The full variable domain, with the rest looked up from reference TRBV25-1 and TRBJ1-1, is EADIYQTPRYLVIGTGKKITLECSQTMGHDKMYWYQQDPGMELHLIHYSYGVNSTEKGDLSSESTVSRIRTEHFPLTLESARPSHTSQYLCASSTGSMNTEAFFGQGTRLTVV.

The chain has TRBV6-6 and TRBJ2-1; 13 positions agree with TRBD2. CDR1 and CDR2 (germline): MNHNY, SVGAGI (reference sequence). The CDR3 length is 16 residues. V shed 2 bases and J 8 bases; nucleotides not matched to a gene: 6. CDR3 sequence: CASSYRGTSGIYEQFF. The CDR3 coding sequence is TGTGCCAGCAGTTACAGGGGGACTAGCGGGATCTATGAGCAGTTCTTC.

This clone turned up a few times. This chain joins TRBV30 and TRBJ2-3, with 9 bases aligning to TRBD1. This CDR3 contains 14 residues. V was pared by 4 bases and J by 5 bases, with 7 bases of the junction left unmatched. Germline V gene sequence: CDR1 GTSNPN, CDR2 SVGIG (reference sequence). The CDR3 sequence: CAWTPGQGIDTQYF. The CDR3 nucleotides read TGTGCCTGGACACCGGGACAGGGAATAGATACGCAGTATTTT.

The rearrangement uses TRBV11-2 and TRBJ2-3, with D possibly being TRBD1 (6 bases). Germline V CDR1 and CDR2: SGHAT, FQNNGV. V was trimmed by 3 bases and J by 4 bases, leaving 11 bases between them. The CDR3 sequence is 14 residues long. In DNA, the CDR3 is TGTGCCAGCAGCTTCGCATCAGGGGCAGATACGCAGTATTTT. It specifies CASSFASGADTQYF.

The chain has TRBV19 and TRBJ2-5; D might be TRBD2 (5 bases). Germline V lookup: CDR1 LNHDA, CDR2 SQIVND (reference sequence). The CDR3 length is 13 residues. Between the trimmed V and J ends, which lost 1 base and 5 bases, there was a span of 8 bases. CDR3 nucleotide sequence: TGTGCCAGTAGTATAGCCGGGGTGGAGACCCAGTACTTC. Protein sequence: CASSIAGVETQYF.

The chain is built from TRBV11-2 and TRBJ2-3; TRBD2 aligns across 10 bases. V shed 0 bases, J shed 0 bases, and the junction held 0 bases outside the gene matches. Germline V gene data show CDR1 as SGHAT and CDR2 as FQNNGV. The CDR3 loop spans 16 amino acids. The CDR3: CASSLEGLASTDTQYF. CDR3 coding DNA: TGTGCCAGCAGCTTAGAGGGACTAGCGAGCACAGATACGCAGTATTTT.

This clone was seen only a few times. This chain links TRBV29-1 with TRBJ2-1; 7 bases line up with TRBD1. V lost 2 bases to trimming and J lost 2 bases; unmatched junction nucleotides: 9. Germline CDR1 SQVTM, CDR2 ANQGSEA. This CDR3 is 16 amino acids long. CDR3 amino acids: CSVERGRQGTYNEQFF. In nucleotides, the CDR3 is TGCAGCGTTGAAAGGGGGCGACAGGGAACCTACAATGAGCAGTTCTTC.

The V call is TRBV11-2, the J call TRBJ1-1; no clear D. CDR1 and CDR2 (germline): SGHAT, FQNNGV. With 4 bases removed from V and 10 bases from J, the gap between germline ends came to 16 bases. The CDR3 consists of 13 residues. The CDR3 is CASSWERAIPAFF. As DNA, the CDR3 is TGTGCCAGCAGCTGGGAGCGAGCCATTCCAGCTTTCTTT. The full variable domain, its missing parts supplied by reference TRBV11-2 and TRBJ1-1, is EAGVAQSPRYKIIEKRQSVAFWCNPISGHATLYWYQQILGQGPKLLIQFQNNGVVDDSQLPKDRFSAERLKGVDSTLKIQPAKLEDSAVYLCASSWERAIPAFFGQGTRLTVV.

The sample holds a few counts of this clone. The rearrangement links TRBV7-6 to TRBJ2-5, with D possibly matching TRBD1 (6 bases). Germline V gene data show CDR1 as SGHVS and CDR2 as FNYEAQ. This CDR3 is 15 amino acids long. Deletions cut 2 bases from V and 1 base from J, with 11 bases between. The CDR3 spells CASSLQGQVQETQYF. The CDR3 DNA sequence: TGTGCCAGCAGCTTACAGGGGCAGGTCCAAGAGACCCAGTACTTC.

This clone was counted between two and nine times. The chain has TRBV5-1 and TRBJ2-1; no clear D. Germline V gives CDR1 SGHRS, CDR2 YFSETQ. The CDR3 totals 11 residues. V shed 7 bases and J shed 7 bases, with 9 bases lying between them. CDR3 DNA: TGCGCCAGCTCCTTCGAGAATGAGCAGTTCTTC. It specifies CASSFENEQFF.

A few counts support this clone. Here the CDR3 DNA reads TGTGCCAGCAGCCCCTCGGGGGGAGACAATGAGCAGTTCTTC. Encoded protein: CASSPSGGDNEQFF. The chain joins TRBV11-2 to TRBJ2-1; 7 bases are shared with TRBD2. The CDR3 contains 14 residues. CDR1 and CDR2 from the germline V gene are SGHAT and FQNNGV. Unmatched junction bases numbered 6, after V lost 5 bases and J lost 5 bases.

There are a few counts of this clone. The chain is built from TRBV2 and TRBJ2-7, with D tentatively TRBD2 (5 bases). Germline values: CDR1 SNHLY, CDR2 FYNNEI. V was pared by 7 bases and J by 3 bases, with 13 bases between. This CDR3 is 13 amino acids long. CDR3 sequence (DNA): TGTGCCAGCACCGACCCGGGGTTCTACGAGCAGTACTTC. It encodes CASTDPGFYEQYF.